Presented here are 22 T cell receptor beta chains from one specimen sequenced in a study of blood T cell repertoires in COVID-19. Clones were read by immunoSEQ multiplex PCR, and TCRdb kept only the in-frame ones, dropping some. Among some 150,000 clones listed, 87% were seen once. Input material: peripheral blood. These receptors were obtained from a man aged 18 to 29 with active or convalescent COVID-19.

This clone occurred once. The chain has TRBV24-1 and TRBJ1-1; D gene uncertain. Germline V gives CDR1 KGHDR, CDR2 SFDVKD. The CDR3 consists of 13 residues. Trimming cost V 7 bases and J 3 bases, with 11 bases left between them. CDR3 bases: TGTGCCACCAGCTCCCGGAGGGACACTGAAGCTTTCTTT. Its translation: CATSSRRDTEAFF.

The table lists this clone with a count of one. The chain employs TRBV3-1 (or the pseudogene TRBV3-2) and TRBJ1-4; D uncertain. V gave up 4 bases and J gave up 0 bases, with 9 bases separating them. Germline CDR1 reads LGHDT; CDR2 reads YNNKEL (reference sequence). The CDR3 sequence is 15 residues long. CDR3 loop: CASSREFATNEKLFF. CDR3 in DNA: TGTGCCAGCAGCCGGGAGTTTGCAACTAATGAAAAACTGTTTTTT.

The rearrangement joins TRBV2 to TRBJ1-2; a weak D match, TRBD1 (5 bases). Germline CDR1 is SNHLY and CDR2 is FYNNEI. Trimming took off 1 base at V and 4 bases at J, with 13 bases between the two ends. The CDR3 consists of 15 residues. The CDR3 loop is CASSEGTKRTYGYTF. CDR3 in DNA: TGTGCCAGCAGTGAAGGGACAAAACGGACCTATGGCTACACCTTC. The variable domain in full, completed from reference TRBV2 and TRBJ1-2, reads EPEVTQTPSHQVTQMGQEVILRCVPISNHLYFYWYRQILGQKVEFLVSFYNNEISEKSEIFDDQFSVERPDGSNFTLKIRSTKLEDSAMYFCASSEGTKRTYGYTFGSGTRLTVV.

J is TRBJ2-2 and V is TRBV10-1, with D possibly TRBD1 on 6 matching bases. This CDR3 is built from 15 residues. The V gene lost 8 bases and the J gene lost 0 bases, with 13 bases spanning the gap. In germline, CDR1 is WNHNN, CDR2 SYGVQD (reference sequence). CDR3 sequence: CASGPGTTNTGELFF. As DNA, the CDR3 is TGCGCCAGCGGACCCGGGACAACGAACACCGGGGAGCTGTTTTTT.

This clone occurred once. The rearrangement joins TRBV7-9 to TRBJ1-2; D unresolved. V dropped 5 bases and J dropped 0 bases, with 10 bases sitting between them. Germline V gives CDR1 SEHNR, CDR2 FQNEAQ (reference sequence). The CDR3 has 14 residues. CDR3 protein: CASSRAEANYGYTF. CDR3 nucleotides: TGTGCCAGCAGCCGCGCCGAAGCTAACTATGGCTACACCTTC. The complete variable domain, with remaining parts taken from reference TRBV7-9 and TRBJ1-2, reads DTGVSQNPRHKITKRGQNVTFRCDPISEHNRLYWYRQTLGQGPEFLTYFQNEAQLEKSRLLSDRFSAERPKGSFSTLEIQRTEQGDSAMYLCASSRAEANYGYTFGSGTRLTVV.

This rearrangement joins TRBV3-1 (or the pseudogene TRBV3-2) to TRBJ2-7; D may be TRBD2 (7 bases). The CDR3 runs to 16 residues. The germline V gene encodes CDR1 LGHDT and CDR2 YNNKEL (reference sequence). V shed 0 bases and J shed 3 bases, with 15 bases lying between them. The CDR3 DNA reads TGTGCCAGCAGCCAAGATTGGGGGGGCAATGGCTACGAGCAGTACTTC. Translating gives CASSQDWGGNGYEQYF.

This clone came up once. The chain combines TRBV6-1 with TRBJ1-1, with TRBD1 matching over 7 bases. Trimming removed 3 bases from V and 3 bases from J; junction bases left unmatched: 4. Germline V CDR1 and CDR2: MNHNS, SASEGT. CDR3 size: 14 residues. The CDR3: CASSEPGTDTEAFF. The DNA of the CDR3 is TGTGCCAGCAGTGAGCCGGGGACAGACACTGAAGCTTTCTTT.

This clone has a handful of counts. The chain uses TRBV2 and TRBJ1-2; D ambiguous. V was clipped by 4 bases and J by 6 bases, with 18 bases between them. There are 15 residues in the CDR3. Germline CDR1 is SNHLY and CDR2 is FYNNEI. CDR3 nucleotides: TGTGCCAGCAGTGCCCTAGGTCTGGCCACTGATGGCTACACCTTC. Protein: CASSALGLATDGYTF.

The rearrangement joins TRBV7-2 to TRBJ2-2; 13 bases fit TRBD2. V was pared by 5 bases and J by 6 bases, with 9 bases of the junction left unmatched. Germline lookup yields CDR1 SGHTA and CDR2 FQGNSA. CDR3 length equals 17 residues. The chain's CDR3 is CASSRDGLAGDAGELFF. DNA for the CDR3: TGTGCCAGCAGCAGAGACGGACTAGCGGGAGACGCCGGGGAGCTGTTTTTT. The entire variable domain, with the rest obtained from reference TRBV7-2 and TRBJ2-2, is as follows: GAGVSQSPSNKVTEKGKDVELRCDPISGHTALYWYRQSLGQGLEFLIYFQGNSAPDKSGLPSDRFSAERTGGSVSTLTIQRTQQEDSAVYLCASSRDGLAGDAGELFFGEGSRLTVL.

The CDR3 sequence is CASGLAGLGTDTQYF. CDR3 nucleotides: TGCGCCAGCGGGTTAGCGGGATTGGGCACAGATACGCAGTATTTT. The chain has TRBV5-1 and TRBJ2-3; 8 nucleotides match TRBD2. This CDR3 contains 15 residues. Germline V gene sequence: CDR1 SGHRS, CDR2 YFSETQ. Trimming removed 7 bases from V and 1 base from J; junction bases left unmatched: 8.

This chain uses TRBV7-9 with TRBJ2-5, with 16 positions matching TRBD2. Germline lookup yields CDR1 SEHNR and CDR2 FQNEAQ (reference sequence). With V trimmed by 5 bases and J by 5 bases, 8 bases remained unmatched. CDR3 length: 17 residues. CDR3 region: CASSPGLAGGPGETQYF. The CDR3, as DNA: TGTGCCAGCAGCCCGGGACTAGCGGGAGGGCCGGGGGAGACCCAGTACTTC.

CDR3 nucleotide sequence: TGTGCCAGCAGCTTAGGGGGACAGATCTACGAGCAGTACGTC. Translating gives CASSLGGQIYEQYV. V is TRBV7-2 and J is TRBJ2-7; TRBD1 aligns across 7 bases. Trimming cost V 1 base and J 3 bases; bases outside gene matches: 3. The CDR3 has 14 amino acids. The germline V gene encodes CDR1 SGHTA and CDR2 FQGNSA.

CDR3 DNA: TGTGCCAGCAGTCGGGGGGCCGGGTACCAAGAGACCCAGTACTTC. Amino acids: CASSRGAGYQETQYF. The chain joins TRBV28 to TRBJ2-5; a possible D gene is TRBD2 (7 bases). Germline assignment: CDR1 MDHEN and CDR2 SYDVKM. The length of the CDR3 is 15 residues. Trimming removed 5 bases at V and 0 bases at J, with 13 bases between.

The CDR3 here is CASSRQGINQPQHF. The DNA of the CDR3 is TGTGCCAGCAGCCGACAGGGGATTAATCAGCCCCAGCATTTT. The chain employs TRBV5-5 and TRBJ1-5; 8 bases fit TRBD1. The CDR3 has 14 residues. Losses at the gene ends were 4 bases for V and 4 bases for J; bases not matched to a gene: 4. Germline V gives CDR1 SGHKS, CDR2 YYEKEE (reference sequence).

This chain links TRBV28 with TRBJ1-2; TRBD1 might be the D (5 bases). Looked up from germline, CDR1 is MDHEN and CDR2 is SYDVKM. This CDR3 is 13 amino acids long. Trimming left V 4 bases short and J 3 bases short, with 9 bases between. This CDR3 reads CASSSPGHYGYTF. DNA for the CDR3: TGTGCCAGCAGTTCTCCAGGGCACTATGGCTACACCTTC.

For the CDR3, the DNA is TGTGCCAGCAGCTTAGGACTAGCGGGGGTACACGGGGAGCTGTTTTTT. It is translated as CASSLGLAGVHGELFF. V is TRBV11-3 and J is TRBJ2-2; TRBD2 aligns across 12 bases. CDR3 length: 16 residues. Germline V gives CDR1 SGHNT, CDR2 YENEEA. J was trimmed by 7 bases and V by 1 base; bases with no gene match: 4.

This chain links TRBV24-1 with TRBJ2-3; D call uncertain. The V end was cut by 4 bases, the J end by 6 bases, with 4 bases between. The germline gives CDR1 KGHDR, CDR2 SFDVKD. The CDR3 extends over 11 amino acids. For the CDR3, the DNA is TGTGCCACCAGTGACGAGGATACGCAGTATTTT. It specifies CATSDEDTQYF.

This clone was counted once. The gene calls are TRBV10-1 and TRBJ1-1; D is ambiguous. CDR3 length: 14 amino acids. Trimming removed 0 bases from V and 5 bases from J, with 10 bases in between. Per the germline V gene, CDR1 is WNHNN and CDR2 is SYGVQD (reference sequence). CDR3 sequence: CASSESEVGTEAFF. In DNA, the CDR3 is TGCGCCAGCAGTGAGTCGGAGGTGGGAACTGAAGCTTTCTTT.

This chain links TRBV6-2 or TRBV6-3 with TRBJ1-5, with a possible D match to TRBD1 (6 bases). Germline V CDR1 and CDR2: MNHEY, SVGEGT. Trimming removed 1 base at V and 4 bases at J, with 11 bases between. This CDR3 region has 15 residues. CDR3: CASSYLKGGNQPQHF. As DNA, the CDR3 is TGTGCCAGCAGTTACTTAAAAGGGGGAAATCAGCCCCAGCATTTT.

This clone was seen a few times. Here the CDR3 DNA reads TGCGCCAGCAGCCCATTAGGCTTAACCCGTGGTAGCGGGGCAAAACCGGGAGATACGCAGTATTTT. Residues: CASSPLGLTRGSGAKPGDTQYF. The rearrangement uses TRBV5-1 and TRBJ2-3, with 8 bases fitting TRBD2. Trimming cost V 4 bases and J 5 bases; bases outside gene matches: 30. The CDR3 loop spans 22 amino acids. From germline, CDR1 is SGHRS and CDR2 YFSETQ.

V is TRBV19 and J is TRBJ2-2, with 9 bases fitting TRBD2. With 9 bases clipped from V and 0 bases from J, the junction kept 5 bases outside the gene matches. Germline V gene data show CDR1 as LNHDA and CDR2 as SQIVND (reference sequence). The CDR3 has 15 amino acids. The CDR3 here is CASRSSGANTGELFF. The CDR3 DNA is TGTGCCAGCAGGTCTAGCGGGGCGAACACCGGGGAGCTGTTTTTT.

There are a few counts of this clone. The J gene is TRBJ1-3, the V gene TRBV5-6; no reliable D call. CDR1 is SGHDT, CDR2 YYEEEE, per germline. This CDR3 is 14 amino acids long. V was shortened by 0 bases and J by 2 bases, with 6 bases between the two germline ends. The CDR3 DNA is TGTGCCAGCAGCTTGGCGAGGACTGGAAACACCATATATTTT. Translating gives CASSLARTGNTIYF.